This T cell receptor (beta chain) is drawn from a study of shared clonotypes between healthy human individuals. TCRdb's copy holds only in-frame clones and misses some; the assay was immunoSEQ multiplex PCR. The data hold more than 2,000,000 clones, with around 90% observed a single time. CDR3 length equals 18 residues. J gave up 2 bases and V 0 bases, and 6 bases lay outside the gene matches. Germline V lookup: CDR1 WNHNN, CDR2 SYGVQD (reference sequence). This TCR came from a man between 18 and 35 years old in good health. The sample comprised naive CD4+ T cells sorted from blood. As to subset: CD45RA+ positively selected. The V gene is TRBV10-1, the J gene TRBJ2-1; 11 positions match TRBD2. This CDR3 reads CASSESTGLAGPYNEQFF. The CDR3 DNA is TGCGCCAGCAGTGAGTCGACCGGACTAGCGGGTCCCTACAATGAGCAGTTCTTC.